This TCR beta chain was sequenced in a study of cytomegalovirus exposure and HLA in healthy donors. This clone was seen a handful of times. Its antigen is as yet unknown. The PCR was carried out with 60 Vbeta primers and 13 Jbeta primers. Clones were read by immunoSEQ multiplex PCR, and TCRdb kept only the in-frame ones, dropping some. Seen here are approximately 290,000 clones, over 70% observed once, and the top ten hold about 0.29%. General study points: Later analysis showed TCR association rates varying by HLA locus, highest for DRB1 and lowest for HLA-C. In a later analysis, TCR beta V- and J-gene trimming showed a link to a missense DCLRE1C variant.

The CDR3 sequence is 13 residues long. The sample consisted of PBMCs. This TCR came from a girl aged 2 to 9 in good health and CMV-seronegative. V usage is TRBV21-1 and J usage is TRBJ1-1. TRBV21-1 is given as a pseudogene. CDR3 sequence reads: CASSPRESTEAFF. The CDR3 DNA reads TGTGCCAGCAGCCCGCGGGAGTCCACTGAAGCTTTCTTT.